This T cell receptor beta chain is from a study of T cells in Graves' hyperthyroidism and ophthalmopathy. Findings and limits, study-wide: Median prediction lead before ophthalmopathy onset was 6.5 months with the model.

Amplification targeted TCR beta CDR3 regions from RNA transcripts. HTBI primers drove first-round RT-PCR of the TCR CDR3. TCRdb reprocessed the multiplex PCR reads via MiXCR and lists one record per CDR3 protein. The repertoire holds 500,000 to 600,000 distinct CDR3 sequences, with 16% as singletons. The CDR3 length is 16 residues. The V end was cut by 1 base, the J end by 6 bases, with 13 bases between. This clonotype came up a few times. Its antigen is not identified. These patients, aged 18 to 65, had recently diagnosed hyperthyroidism lasting under 2 months. PBMCs came from about 10 ml fresh peripheral blood.

V is TRBV12-3 or TRBV12-4 and J is TRBJ1-6; tentatively, D is TRBD1 (5 bases). Sequencing input: blood. This sequence originates from a woman aged 18 to 35 with Graves' hyperthyroidism. CDR3 region: CASSLVRWGGNSPLHF. CDR3 in DNA: TGTGCCAGCAGTTTAGTGAGATGGGGGGGTAATTCACCCCTCCACTTT.